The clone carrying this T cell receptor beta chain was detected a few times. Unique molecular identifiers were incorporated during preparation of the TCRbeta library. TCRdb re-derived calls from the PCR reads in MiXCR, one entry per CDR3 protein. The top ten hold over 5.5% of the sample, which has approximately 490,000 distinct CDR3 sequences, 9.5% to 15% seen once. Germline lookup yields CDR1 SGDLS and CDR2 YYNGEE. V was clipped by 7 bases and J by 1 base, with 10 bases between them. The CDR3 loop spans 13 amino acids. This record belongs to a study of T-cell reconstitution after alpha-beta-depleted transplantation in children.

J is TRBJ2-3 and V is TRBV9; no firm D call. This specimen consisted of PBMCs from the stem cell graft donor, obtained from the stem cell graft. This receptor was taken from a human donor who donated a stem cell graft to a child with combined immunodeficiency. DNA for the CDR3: TGTGCCAGCCGGTCAGCAGGCACAGATACGCAGTATTTT. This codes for CASRSAGTDTQYF.